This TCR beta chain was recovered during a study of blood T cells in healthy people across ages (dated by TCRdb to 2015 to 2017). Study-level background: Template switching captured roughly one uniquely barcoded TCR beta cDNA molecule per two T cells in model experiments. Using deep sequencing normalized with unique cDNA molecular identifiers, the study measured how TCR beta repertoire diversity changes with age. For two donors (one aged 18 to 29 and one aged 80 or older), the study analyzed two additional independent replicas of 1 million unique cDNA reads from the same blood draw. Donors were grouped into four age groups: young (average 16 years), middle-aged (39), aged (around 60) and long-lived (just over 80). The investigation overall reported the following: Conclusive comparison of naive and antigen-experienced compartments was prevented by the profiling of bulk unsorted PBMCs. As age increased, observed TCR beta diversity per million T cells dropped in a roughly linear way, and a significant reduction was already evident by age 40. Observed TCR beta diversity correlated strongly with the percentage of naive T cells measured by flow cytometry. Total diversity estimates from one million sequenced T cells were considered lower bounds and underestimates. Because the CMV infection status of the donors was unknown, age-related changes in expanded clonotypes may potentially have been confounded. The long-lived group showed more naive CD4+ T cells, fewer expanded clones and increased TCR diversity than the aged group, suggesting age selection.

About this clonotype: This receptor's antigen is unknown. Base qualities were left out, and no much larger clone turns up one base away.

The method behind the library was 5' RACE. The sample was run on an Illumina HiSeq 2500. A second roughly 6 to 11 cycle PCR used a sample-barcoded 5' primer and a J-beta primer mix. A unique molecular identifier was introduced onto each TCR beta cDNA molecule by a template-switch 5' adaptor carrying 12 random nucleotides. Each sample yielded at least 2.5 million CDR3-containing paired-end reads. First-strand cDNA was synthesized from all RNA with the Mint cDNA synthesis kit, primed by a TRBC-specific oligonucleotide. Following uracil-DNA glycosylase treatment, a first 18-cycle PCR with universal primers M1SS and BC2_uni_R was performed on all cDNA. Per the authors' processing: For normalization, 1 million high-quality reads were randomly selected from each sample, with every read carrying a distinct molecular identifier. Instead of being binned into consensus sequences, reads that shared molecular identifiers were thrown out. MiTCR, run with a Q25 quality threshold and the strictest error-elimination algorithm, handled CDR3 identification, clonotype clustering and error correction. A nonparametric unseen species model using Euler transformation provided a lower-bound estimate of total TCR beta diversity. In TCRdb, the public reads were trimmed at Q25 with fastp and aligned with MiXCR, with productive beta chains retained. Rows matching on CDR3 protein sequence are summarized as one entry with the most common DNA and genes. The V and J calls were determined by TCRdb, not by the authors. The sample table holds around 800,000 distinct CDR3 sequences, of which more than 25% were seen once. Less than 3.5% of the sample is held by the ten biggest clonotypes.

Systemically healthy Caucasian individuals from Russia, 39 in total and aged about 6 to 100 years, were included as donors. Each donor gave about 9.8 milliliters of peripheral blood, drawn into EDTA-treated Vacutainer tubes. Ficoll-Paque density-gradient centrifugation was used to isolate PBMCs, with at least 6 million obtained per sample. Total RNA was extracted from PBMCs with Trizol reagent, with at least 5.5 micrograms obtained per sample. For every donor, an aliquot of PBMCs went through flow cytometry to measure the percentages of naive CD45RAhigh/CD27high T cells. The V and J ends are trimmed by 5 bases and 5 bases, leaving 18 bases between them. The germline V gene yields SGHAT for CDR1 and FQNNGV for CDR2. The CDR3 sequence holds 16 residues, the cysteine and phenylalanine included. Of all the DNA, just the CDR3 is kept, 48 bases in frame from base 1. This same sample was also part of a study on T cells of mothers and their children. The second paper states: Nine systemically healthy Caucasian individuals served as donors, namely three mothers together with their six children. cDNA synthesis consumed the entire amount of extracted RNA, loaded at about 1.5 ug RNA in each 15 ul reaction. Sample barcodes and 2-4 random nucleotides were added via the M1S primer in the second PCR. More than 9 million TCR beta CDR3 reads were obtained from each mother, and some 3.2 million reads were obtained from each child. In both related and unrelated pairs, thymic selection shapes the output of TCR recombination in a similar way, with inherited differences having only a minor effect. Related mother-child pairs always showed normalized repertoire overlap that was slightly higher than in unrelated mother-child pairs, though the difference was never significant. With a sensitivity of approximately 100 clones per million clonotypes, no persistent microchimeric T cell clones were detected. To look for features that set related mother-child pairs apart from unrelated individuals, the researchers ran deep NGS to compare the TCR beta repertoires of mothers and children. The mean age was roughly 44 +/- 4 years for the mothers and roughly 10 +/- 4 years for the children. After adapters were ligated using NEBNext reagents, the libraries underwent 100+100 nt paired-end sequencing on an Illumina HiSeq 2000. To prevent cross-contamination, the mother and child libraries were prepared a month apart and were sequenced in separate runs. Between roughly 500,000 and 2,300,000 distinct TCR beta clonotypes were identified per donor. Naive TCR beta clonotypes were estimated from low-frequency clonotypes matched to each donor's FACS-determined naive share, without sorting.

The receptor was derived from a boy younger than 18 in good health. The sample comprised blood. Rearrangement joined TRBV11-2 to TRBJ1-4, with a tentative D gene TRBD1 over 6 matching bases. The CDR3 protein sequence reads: CASSIRNRAKNEKLFF. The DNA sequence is TGTGCCAGCAGCATCCGAAACAGGGCCAAGAATGAAAAACTGTTTTTT. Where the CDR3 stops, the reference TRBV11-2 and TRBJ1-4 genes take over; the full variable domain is EAGVAQSPRYKIIEKRQSVAFWCNPISGHATLYWYQQILGQGPKLLIQFQNNGVVDDSQLPKDRFSAERLKGVDSTLKIQPAKLEDSAVYLCASSIRNRAKNEKLFFGSGTQLSVL.